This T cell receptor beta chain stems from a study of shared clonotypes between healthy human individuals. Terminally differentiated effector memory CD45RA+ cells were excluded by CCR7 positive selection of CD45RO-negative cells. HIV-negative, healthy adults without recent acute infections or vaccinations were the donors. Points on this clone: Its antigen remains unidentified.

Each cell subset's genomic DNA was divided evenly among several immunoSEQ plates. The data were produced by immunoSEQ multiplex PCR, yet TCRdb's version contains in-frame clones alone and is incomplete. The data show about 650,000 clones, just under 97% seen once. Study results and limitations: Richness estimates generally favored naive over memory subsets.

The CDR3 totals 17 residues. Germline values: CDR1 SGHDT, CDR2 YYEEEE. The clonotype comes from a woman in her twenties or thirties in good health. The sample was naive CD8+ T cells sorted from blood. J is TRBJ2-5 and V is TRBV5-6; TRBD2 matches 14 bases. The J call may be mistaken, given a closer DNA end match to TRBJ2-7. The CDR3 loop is CASSHPGLAGEAYEQYF. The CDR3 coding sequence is TGTGCCAGCAGCCACCCGGGACTAGCGGGAGAGGCCTACGAGCAGTACTTC.